The sequence of this T cell receptor (beta chain) was determined in a study of shared clonotypes between healthy human individuals. Naive CD8 cells lacked CD45RO and underwent positive selection for CCR7, leaving out terminally differentiated effector memory CD45RA+ cells. Germline values: CDR1 WNHNN, CDR2 SYGVQD (reference sequence). V trimming: 2 bases; J trimming: 6 bases; junction bases outside the gene matches: 8. The CDR3 is 16 residues long. Data came from immunoSEQ multiplex PCR; TCRdb stores just in-frame clones and leaves some out. Among hundreds of thousands of clones listed, around 95% were seen once.

Sequences were obtained from naive CD8+ T cells sorted from blood. The J gene is TRBJ2-1, the V gene TRBV10-1; 9 bases line up with TRBD2. The TCR sequence derives from a woman aged 25 to 39 in good health. Written as DNA, the CDR3 is TGCGCCAGCAGTGAGCCAGGGCTAGCGGGGTCCAATGAGCAGTTCTTC. It is translated as CASSEPGLAGSNEQFF.